This entry is about one T cell receptor (beta chain). This clonotype occurred a few times. The antigen it recognizes is unknown. No much larger clone exists at a distance of one base, and base qualities are not known. The data were produced on an Illumina NovaSeq 6000. TCRalpha and TCRbeta cDNA libraries were constructed by 5'RACE with constant-segment primers, with sample barcodes and unique molecular identifiers being introduced. RNA was extracted from every sample with Trizol reagent. The libraries were amplified in two PCR steps, and the second step added a second sample barcode and Illumina TruSeq adapters. The libraries were sequenced on an Illumina NovaSeq using 2 x 150 bp paired-end reads. As for the authors' bioinformatics: With migec v1.2.7, reads were demultiplexed and then collapsed into UMI-guided consensus sequences. Using mixcr v2.1.11, the UMI consensuses were aligned to TRA and TRB V and J templates and assembled into clonotypes. Expanded or contracted clonotypes were those called significant by both edgeR and NoisET, with noise models trained on biological replicates. edgeR calls used a false discovery rate-adjusted p below 0.01 and a log2 fold-change threshold of 1. PCA with hierarchical clustering of max-normalized trajectories of the 1000 most abundant clonotypes was used as exploratory dynamics analysis. Each responding clone was given a CD4 or CD8 phenotype based on the CD4+ and CD8+ repertoires, which had been sequenced separately. TCRdb handled the public reads itself, with Q25 trimming in fastp and clone calling in MiXCR, and kept productive beta chains. Records with the same CDR3 protein are collapsed into one entry carrying the most frequent genes and DNA. None of the V and J calls come from the authors' own analysis; TCRdb made them. The sample yields roughly 52,000 distinct CDR3 sequences; about 7.3% were counted once. The ten largest clones capture 1.4% of the sample.

This specimen comes from a study of T-cell memory formation after mild COVID-19 (TCRdb year 2021). At the level of the whole study: TCR sequence clusters from the two donors were found to be largely donor specific. T-cell clones expanding and contracting after mild COVID-19 in a couple of donors were tracked by longitudinal TCRalpha and TCRbeta repertoire sequencing. The cohort was made up of two young adult volunteers, one female and one male, who were previously healthy.

Ficoll-Paque density gradient centrifugation was the method used to isolate PBMCs. The study at large found these results: The detection of some responding clones in pre-infection memory suggests that pre-existing cross-reactive memory T cells joined the SARS-CoV-2 response. Contracting CD4+ clones were located mainly in the CM and EM memory subsets, whereas CD8+ clones were found to be enriched in EMRA. The study covered only a couple of mild cases, and larger cohorts including severe cases with pre-infection samples were considered necessary. Clones that contracted from day 15 to 85 showed balanced CD4/CD8 phenotypes, whereas a second wave of clones that expanded from day 15 to 37 leaned towards CD4+. SARS-CoV-2 specificity of the second-wave clones peaking on day 37 was not confirmed.

Counted from cysteine to phenylalanine, this CDR3 has 14 amino acids. Of the read, only the CDR3 DNA is kept; its 42 bases are in frame from base 1. Based on the germline V gene (reference sequence), the CDR1 and CDR2 sequences are MNHEY and SMNVEV. The germline V end is reduced by 3 bases and the J end by 2 bases; junction bases left unmatched: 1. The chain is encoded by TRBV27 joined to TRBJ2-7, and TRBD1 matches 10 of the central bases. The specimen sequenced was PBMCs or a T cell subset sorted from them (not recorded which). This receptor was identified in a man in his late teens or twenties who had mild COVID-19 (a few samples of this study predate the infection). The sample titles of this study are shuffled in the database, so cell type and time point are left out; the donor was told from shared clones. The DNA is TGTGCCAGCAGTTTCGACAGGGGGCCCTACGAGCAGTACTTC. Its coded protein is CASSFDRGPYEQYF.